This T cell receptor (beta chain) was sequenced for a study of CD8+CD57+ T cells in acquired aplastic anemia (dated by TCRdb to 2016 to 2018). About the study as a whole: On average, sorted CD4+ and CD8+ cells yielded around 3.4 ug of extracted DNA, with a range of about 0.17 to 27.4 ug. CD8+CD57+ expansion was defined as frequency above the mean frequency observed in healthy subjects.

What the work shows at the level of the full study, not this receptor alone: Although roughly 29 CD8+ CDR3 sequences were shared by patients and controls, these sequences appeared highly expressed in patients and within the immunodominant clones of patients. No significant difference in CD8+ Simpson's diversity was found between patients and healthy controls (P=0.060).

This clonotype appeared many times. It has no known antigen specificity. No base quality values were provided; no much bigger clone lies one nucleotide off. Genomic DNA served as template for TCR beta VDJ combination and CDR3 sequence profiling. An Illumina HiSeq 2000 was used for TCR repertoire sequencing. The study's processing was this. Repertoires were assessed using TRBV/TRBJ rearrangement plots, CDR3 size and DJ length profiles, and Simpson's diversity index. The immunodominant clone was defined as the most abundant DNA sequence in deep sequencing data. CDR3 amino acid sequences were checked for sharing across subjects and were also compared against the VDJdb database and published repertoires. Starting from the raw public reads, TCRdb applied fastp trimming at Q25, assembled clones with MiXCR and retained in-frame beta chains. A single entry per CDR3 protein holds the most common genes and DNA from its merged rows. The V and J calls reflect TCRdb's pipeline rather than the authors' work. The sample has about 120,000 distinct CDR3 sequences on record, 50% to 70% of them singletons. The ten largest clones take up approximately 28% of the sample.

V is reduced by 7 bases and J by 6 bases, leaving a spacing of 12 bases between them. The CDR3 goes from the cysteine to the phenylalanine over 11 residues. The read is trimmed to its CDR3 DNA, 33 bases read in frame from base 1. The CDR1 and CDR2 encoded by the germline V gene are SQVTM and ANQGSEA. Expansion of CD8+CD57+ cells had been shown by flow cytometry in the patients chosen for sequencing. All patients had severe acquired aplastic anemia diagnosed by International Study of Aplastic Anemia and Agranulocytosis and Camitta criteria. Patients had received no therapy at the time of blood sampling. In this study, sorted CD4+ and CD8+ T cells from the blood of healthy subjects and of severe aplastic anemia patients had their TCR repertoires deep-sequenced. Patients were enrolled in the USA under clinicaltrials.gov protocols 00001620, 01623167, 00001397, 00071045, 00081523 and 00961064. Ficoll-Paque density gradient centrifugation was used to isolate peripheral blood mononuclear cells. Before DNA extraction, CD4+ and CD8+ T cells were sorted by FACS or by magnetic beads.

Recombination linked TRBV29-1 to TRBJ1-1, with the D gene not clear enough to name. Specimen: sorted CD4+, CD8+, or CD8+CD57+ T cells (not recorded which) from PBMCs. This receptor was identified in a human donor with aplastic anemia. The sequenced DNA is TGCAGCGGGGCAAGAACCGCTGAAGCTTTCTTT. It encodes CSGARTAEAFF.